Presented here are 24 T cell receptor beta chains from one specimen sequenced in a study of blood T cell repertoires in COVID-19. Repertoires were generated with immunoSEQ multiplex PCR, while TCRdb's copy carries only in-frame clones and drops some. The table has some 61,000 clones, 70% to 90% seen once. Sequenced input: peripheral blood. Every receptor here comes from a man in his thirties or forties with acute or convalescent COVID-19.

The CDR3 protein is CASSVGGPDYGYTF. CDR3 bases: TGTGCCAGCAGTGTGGGGGGGCCCGACTATGGCTACACCTTC. The rearrangement joins TRBV2 to TRBJ1-2; D might be TRBD1 (6 bases). Per germline, CDR1 SNHLY and CDR2 FYNNEI. CDR3 length equals 14 residues. The germline V and J ends were trimmed by 4 bases and 3 bases, with 12 bases remaining between them.

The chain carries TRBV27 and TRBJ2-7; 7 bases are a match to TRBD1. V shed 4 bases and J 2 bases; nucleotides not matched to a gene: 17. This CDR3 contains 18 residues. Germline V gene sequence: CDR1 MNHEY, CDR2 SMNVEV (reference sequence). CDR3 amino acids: CASSSHLILRDRTYEQYF. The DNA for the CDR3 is TGTGCCAGCAGTTCCCACCTTATCCTTCGGGACAGAACCTACGAGCAGTACTTC.

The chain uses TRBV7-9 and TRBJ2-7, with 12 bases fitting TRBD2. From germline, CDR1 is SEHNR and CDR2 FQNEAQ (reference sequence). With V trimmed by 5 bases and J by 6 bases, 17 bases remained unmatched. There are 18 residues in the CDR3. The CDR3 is CASSPRYIRLAGVLEQYF. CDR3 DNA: TGTGCCAGCAGCCCGCGCTATATCAGACTAGCGGGAGTCCTCGAGCAGTACTTC.

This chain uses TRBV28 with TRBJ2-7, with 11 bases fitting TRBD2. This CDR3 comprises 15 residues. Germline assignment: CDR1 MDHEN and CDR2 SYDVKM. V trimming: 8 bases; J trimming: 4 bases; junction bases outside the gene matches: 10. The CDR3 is CASGKGGLADYEQYF. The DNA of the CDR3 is TGTGCCAGCGGGAAAGGGGGACTAGCGGATTACGAGCAGTACTTC.

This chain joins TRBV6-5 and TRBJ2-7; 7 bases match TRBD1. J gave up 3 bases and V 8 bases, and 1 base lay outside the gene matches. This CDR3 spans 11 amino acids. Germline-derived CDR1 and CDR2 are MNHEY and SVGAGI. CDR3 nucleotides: TGTGCCAGCTCAGGGGGCTACGAGCAGTACTTC. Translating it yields CASSGGYEQYF.

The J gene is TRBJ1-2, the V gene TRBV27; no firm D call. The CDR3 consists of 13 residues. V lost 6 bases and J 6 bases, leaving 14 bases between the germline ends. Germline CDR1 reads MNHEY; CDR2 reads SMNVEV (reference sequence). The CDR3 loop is CASREVVGDGYTF. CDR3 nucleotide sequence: TGTGCCAGCAGGGAGGTGGTAGGTGATGGCTACACCTTC.

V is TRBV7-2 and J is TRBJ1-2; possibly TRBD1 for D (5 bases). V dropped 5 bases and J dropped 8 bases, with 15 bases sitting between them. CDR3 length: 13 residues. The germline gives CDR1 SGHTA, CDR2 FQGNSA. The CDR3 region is CASSVDSLGGYTF. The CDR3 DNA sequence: TGTGCCAGCAGCGTCGACAGTCTTGGGGGCTACACCTTC.

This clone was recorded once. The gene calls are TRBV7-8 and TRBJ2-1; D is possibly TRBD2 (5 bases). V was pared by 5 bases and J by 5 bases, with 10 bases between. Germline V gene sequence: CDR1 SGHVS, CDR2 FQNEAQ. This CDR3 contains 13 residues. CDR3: CASSQRPNNEQFF. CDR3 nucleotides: TGTGCCAGCAGCCAGCGGCCAAACAATGAGCAGTTCTTC.

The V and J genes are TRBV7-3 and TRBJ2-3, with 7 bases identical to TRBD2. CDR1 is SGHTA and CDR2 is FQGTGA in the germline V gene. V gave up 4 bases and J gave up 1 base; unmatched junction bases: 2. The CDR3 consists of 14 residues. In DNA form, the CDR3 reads TGTGCCAGCAGCTCGGCGGGGGGCACAGATACGCAGTATTTT. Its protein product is CASSSAGGTDTQYF. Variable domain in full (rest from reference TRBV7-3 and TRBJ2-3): GAGVSQTPSNKVTEKGKYVELRCDPISGHTALYWYRQSLGQGPEFLIYFQGTGAADDSGLPNDRFFAVRPEGSVSTLKIQRTERGDSAVYLCASSSAGGTDTQYFGPGTRLTVL.

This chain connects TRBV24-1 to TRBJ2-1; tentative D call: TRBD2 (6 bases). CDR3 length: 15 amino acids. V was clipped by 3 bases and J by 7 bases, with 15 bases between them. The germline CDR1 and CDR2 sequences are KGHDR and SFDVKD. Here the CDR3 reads CATSDRTIIPNEQFF. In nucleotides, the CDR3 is TGTGCCACCAGTGATCGGACTATAATCCCTAATGAGCAGTTCTTC.

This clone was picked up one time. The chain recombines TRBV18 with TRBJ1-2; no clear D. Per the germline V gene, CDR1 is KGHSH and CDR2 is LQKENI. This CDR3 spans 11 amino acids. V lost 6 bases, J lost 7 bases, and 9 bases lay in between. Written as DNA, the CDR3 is TGTGCCAGCTCGGAGGGCTTTGGCTACACCTTC. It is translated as CASSEGFGYTF.

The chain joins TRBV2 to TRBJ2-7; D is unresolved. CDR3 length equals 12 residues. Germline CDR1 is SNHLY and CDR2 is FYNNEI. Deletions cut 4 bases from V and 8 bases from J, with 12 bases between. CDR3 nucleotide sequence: TGTGCCAGCAGTGTTATGGCAGGCCAGCAGTACTTC. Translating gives CASSVMAGQQYF.

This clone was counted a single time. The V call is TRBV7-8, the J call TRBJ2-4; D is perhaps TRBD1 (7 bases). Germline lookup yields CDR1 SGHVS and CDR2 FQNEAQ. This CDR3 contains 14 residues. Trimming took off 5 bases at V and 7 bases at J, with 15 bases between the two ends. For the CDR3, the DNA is TGTGCCAGCAGCGCGAACAGGGGAGGCAACATTCAGTACTTC. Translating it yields CASSANRGGNIQYF.

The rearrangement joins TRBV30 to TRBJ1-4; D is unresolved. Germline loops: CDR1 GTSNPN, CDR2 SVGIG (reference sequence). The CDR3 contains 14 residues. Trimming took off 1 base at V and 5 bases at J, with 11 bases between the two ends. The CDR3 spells CAWSEGAENEKLFF. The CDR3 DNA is TGTGCCTGGAGTGAGGGAGCGGAAAATGAAAAACTGTTTTTT.

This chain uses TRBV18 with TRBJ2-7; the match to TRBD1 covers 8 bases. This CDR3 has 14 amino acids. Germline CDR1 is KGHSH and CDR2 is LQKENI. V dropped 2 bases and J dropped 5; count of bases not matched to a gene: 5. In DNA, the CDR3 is TGTGCCAGCTCACCAGGGACAGGTTTCGACGAGCAGTACTTC. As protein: CASSPGTGFDEQYF.

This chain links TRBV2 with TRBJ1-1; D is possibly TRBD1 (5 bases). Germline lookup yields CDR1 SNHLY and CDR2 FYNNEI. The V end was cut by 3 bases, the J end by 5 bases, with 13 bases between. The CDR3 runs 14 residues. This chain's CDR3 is CASSESGQLTEAFF. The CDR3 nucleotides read TGTGCCAGCAGTGAGTCAGGGCAGTTGACTGAAGCTTTCTTT. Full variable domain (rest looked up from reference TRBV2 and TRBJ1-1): EPEVTQTPSHQVTQMGQEVILRCVPISNHLYFYWYRQILGQKVEFLVSFYNNEISEKSEIFDDQFSVERPDGSNFTLKIRSTKLEDSAMYFCASSESGQLTEAFFGQGTRLTVV.

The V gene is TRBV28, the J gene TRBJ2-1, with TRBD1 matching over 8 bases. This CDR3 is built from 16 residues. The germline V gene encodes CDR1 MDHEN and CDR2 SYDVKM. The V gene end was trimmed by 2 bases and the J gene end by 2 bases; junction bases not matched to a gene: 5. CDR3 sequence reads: CASSLRQGWAYNEQFF. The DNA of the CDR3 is TGTGCCAGCAGTTTACGACAGGGGTGGGCCTACAATGAGCAGTTCTTC.

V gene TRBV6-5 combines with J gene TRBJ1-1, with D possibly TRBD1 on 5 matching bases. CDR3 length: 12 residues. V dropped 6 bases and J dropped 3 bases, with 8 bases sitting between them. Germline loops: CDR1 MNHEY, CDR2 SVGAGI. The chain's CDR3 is CASSRGDTEAFF. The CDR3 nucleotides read TGTGCCAGCAGCCGGGGGGACACTGAAGCTTTCTTT.

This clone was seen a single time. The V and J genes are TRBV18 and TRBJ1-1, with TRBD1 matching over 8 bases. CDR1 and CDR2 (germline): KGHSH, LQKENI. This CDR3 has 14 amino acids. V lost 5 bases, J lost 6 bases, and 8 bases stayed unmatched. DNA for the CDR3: TGTGCCAGCTCATCCGGACAGGGTGATGCTGAAGCTTTCTTT. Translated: CASSSGQGDAEAFF.

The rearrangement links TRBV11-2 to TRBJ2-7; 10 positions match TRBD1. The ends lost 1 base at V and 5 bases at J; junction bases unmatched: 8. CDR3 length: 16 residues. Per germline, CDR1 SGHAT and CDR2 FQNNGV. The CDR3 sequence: CASSLVLDRGSHEQYF. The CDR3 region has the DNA TGTGCCAGCAGCTTAGTTTTGGACAGGGGGTCCCACGAGCAGTACTTC.

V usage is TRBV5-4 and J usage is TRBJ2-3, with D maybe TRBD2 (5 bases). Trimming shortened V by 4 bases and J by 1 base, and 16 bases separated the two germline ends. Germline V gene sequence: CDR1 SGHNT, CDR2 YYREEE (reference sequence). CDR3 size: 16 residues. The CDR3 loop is CASSPDLTLGTDTQYF. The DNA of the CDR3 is TGTGCCAGCAGCCCGGACTTAACCCTGGGCACAGATACGCAGTATTTT.

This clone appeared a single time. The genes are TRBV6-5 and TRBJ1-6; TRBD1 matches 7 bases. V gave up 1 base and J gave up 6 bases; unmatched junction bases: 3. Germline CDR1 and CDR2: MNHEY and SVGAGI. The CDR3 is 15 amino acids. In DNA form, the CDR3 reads TGTGCCAGCAGTTACTTGGGACAGACTAATTCACCCCTCCACTTT. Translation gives CASSYLGQTNSPLHF.

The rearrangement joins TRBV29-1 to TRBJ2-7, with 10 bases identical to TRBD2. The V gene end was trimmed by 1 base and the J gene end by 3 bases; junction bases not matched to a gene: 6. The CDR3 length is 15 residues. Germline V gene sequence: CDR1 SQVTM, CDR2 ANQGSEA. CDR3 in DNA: TGCAGCGTTGAAGGCGGGACTAGCGCCGACTACGAGCAGTACTTC. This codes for CSVEGGTSADYEQYF.

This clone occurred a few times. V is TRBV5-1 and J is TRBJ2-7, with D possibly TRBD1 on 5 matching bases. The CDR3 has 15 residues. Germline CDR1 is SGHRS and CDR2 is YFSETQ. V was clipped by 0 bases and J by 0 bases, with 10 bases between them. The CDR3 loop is CASSLEGVLSYEQYF. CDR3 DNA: TGCGCCAGCAGCTTGGAAGGGGTTCTCTCCTACGAGCAGTACTTC.